This T cell receptor beta chain was identified during a study of lung T cells in sarcoidosis with Löfgren's syndrome (dated by TCRdb to 2017 to 2019). Study-wide context: Sarcoidosis was characterized as a granulomatous, predominantly pulmonary disease marked by accumulation of CD4+ T cells in bronchoalveolar lavage fluid. The repertoire analyses centered on Lofgren's syndrome patients. What the research found in general, with its limitations: TRAV12-1 and TRBV2 CDR3 motifs were reported to be shared among multiple Löfgren's syndrome patients, suggesting public CD4+ TCR repertoires. The study only suggested recognition of a sarcoidosis-associated antigen, and the antigen remained putative and unidentified. Analysis of alphabeta pairing showed that TRAV12-1 paired preferentially with TRBV2, and the TCRs formed by this pairing showed CDR3 homology. Compared with control subjects, Lofgren's syndrome patients were reported to have TRAV12-1 and TRBV2 as the most expanded V gene segments.

This sample was sequenced with an Illumina MiSeq. Through fastp at Q25 and MiXCR, TCRdb rebuilt clones from the public reads, retaining in-frame beta chains. For every CDR3 protein sequence, its rows merge into one entry that carries the most common genes and DNA. The sample has tens of thousands of distinct CDR3 sequences on record, approximately 21% of them singletons. The ten largest account for less than 2.5% of the sample. In regard to this clonotype: The target of this receptor is not known. A read error may be the cause here, since a much bigger clone is one base away. Because it lacks the conserved phenylalanine or tryptophan at the end, this CDR3 is likely a read error.

The CDR3 is 18 residues long, counting both termini. The sequence is cut down to CDR3 DNA, 54 bases in frame from base 1. Trimming costs V 2 bases and J 1 base, and their ends lie 20 bases apart. Via the germline V gene, CDR1 is SNHLY and CDR2 FYNNEI. The chain employs TRBV2 and TRBJ1-1, with a tentative D gene TRBD1 over 5 matching bases. Sequenced: CD4+ T cells from PBMCs. The receptor was isolated from a human donor with sarcoidosis (Löfgren's syndrome or another form), or a control subject (not recorded which). The sequence in DNA is TGTGCCAGCAGTGAAAGGGCATGGGGCGGACTCCAGAACACTGAAGCTTTCCTT. This sequence encodes CASSERAWGGLQNTEAFL.